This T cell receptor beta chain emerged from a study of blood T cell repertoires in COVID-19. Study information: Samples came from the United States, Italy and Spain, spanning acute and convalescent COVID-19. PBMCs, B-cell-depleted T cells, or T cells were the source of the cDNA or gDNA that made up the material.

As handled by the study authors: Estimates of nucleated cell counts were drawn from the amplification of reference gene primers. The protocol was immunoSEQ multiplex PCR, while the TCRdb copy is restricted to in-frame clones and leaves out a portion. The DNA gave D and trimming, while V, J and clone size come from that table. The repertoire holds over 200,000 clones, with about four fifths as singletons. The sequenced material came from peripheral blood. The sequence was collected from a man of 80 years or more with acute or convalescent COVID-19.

The CDR3 here is CASSQAPGGGANVLTF. The DNA for the CDR3 is TGTGCCAGCAGCCAAGCCCCGGGGGGTGGGGCCAACGTCCTGACTTTC. This chain joins TRBV3-1 (or the pseudogene TRBV3-2) and TRBJ2-6, with 7 bases identical to TRBD2. The V gene's germline CDR1 is LGHDT and CDR2 YNNKEL (reference sequence). Trimming removed 1 base from V and 3 bases from J; junction bases left unmatched: 3. The CDR3 has 16 residues.